This T cell receptor beta chain was recovered during a study of chemoradiotherapy in HPV16-positive cancers. Study details: Functional T-cell assays on a couple of HPV16-positive patients' cells defined candidate HPV-specific clones and common TCR motifs.

Comment on this clone: The antigen remains unidentified.

Sequencing was performed with immunoSEQ multiplex PCR; in TCRdb, only in-frame clones are kept and a portion is missing. The top ten clones hold roughly 2.4% of a sample with about 17,000 clones, under 90% of them seen once. Findings of the study overall: Candidate HPV-specific clones and E7-related TCR motifs grew in tumor during treatment. The functional HPV-specific definition rests on just a couple of HPV16-positive patients.

The CDR3 contains 14 residues. V was shortened by 4 bases and J by 5 bases, with 9 bases between the two germline ends. Germline V gene sequence: CDR1 ENHRY, CDR2 SYGVKD. Over chemoradiotherapy, repertoires were sampled more than once. The source is a human donor with HPV-associated anogenital cancer. The V gene is TRBV10-3, the J gene TRBJ1-6; D remains unclear. Sequencing used blood, obtained from a patient who underwent chemoradiotherapy. This CDR3 is CAISGTADNSPLHF. CDR3 nucleotides: TGTGCCATCAGTGGGACGGCTGATAATTCACCCCTCCACTTT.